Each of the 25 T cell receptor beta chains below was sequenced from the same sample in a study of cytomegalovirus exposure and HLA in healthy donors. The data were produced by immunoSEQ multiplex PCR, yet TCRdb's version contains in-frame clones alone and is incomplete. The sample includes some 250,000 clones, almost 90% of them seen just once. Sequencing used PBMCs. The source is a woman aged 18-29 years in good health and CMV-seronegative.

V and J are TRBV28 and TRBJ2-7; a weak D match, TRBD1 (5 bases). Germline CDR1 reads MDHEN; CDR2 reads SYDVKM. The CDR3 runs 14 residues. Trimming pared 4 bases from V and 6 bases from J, leaving 16 bases between. The CDR3 here is CASSSLLIGAEQYF. The CDR3 nucleotides are TGTGCCAGCAGTTCCCTCCTTATAGGGGCCGAGCAGTACTTC. Based on the CDR3 plus reference TRBV28 and TRBJ2-7, the full variable domain is DVKVTQSSRYLVKRTGEKVFLECVQDMDHENMFWYRQDPGLGLRLIYFSYDVKMKEKGDIPEGYSVSREKKERFSLILESASTNQTSMYLCASSSLLIGAEQYFGPGTRLTVT.

Worth noting for this clone: The same CDR3 can be traced to other DNA sequences in this sample. This sequence joins TRBV5-1 and TRBJ2-7, with TRBD1 identical over 10 bases. The CDR3 covers 14 residues. Trimming at V came to 2 bases and at J to 2 bases, leaving 1 base not matched to a gene. Germline CDR1 and CDR2: SGHRS and YFSETQ. The CDR3 region is CASSLGQGAYEQYV. CDR3 in DNA: TGCGCCAGCAGCTTAGGACAGGGGGCCTACGAGCAGTACGTC.

J is TRBJ2-7 and V is TRBV4-1; D perhaps matches TRBD2 (7 bases). The V end lost 0 bases, the J end lost 3 bases, and 27 bases lay between the germline ends. Germline values: CDR1 MGHRA, CDR2 YSYEKL. The length of the CDR3 is 20 residues. CDR3 region: CASSQEFVGNGGAPHYEQYF. The DNA for the CDR3 is TGCGCCAGCAGCCAAGAATTTGTGGGGAATGGGGGGGCTCCACACTACGAGCAGTACTTC.

The chain joins TRBV28 to TRBJ2-1, with D possibly being TRBD2 (5 bases). The V gene's germline CDR1 is MDHEN and CDR2 SYDVKM. With 5 bases removed from V and 3 bases from J, the gap between germline ends came to 14 bases. The CDR3 length is 15 residues. The CDR3 DNA follows: TGTGCCAGCAGTGGCCGGAGGACCTTCTACAATGAGCAGTTCTTC. Amino acids: CASSGRRTFYNEQFF.

This CDR3 is CASRKQGPLDSPLHF. CDR3 DNA: TGTGCCAGCCGAAAACAGGGACCTCTGGATTCACCCCTCCACTTT. The chain employs TRBV6-1 and TRBJ1-6, with D possibly TRBD1 on 6 matching bases. V shed 8 bases and J shed 8 bases, with 19 bases lying between them. There are 15 residues in the CDR3. CDR1 is MNHNS and CDR2 is SASEGT in the germline V gene.

DNA for the CDR3: TGTGCCAGCAGCTTAGTCTGGACGGGACAACAGTCACCCCTCCACTTT. Protein sequence: CASSLVWTGQQSPLHF. The chain has TRBV7-2 and TRBJ1-6; the D gene is possibly TRBD1 (6 bases). Germline values: CDR1 SGHTA, CDR2 FQGNSA. V was trimmed by 1 base and J by 10 bases, leaving 17 bases between them. The CDR3 loop spans 16 amino acids.

This clone was seen only a few times. The chain couples TRBV5-8 to TRBJ1-6; D is unresolved. The germline gives CDR1 SGHTS, CDR2 YDEGEE. V dropped 4 bases and J dropped 8 bases, with 16 bases sitting between them. This CDR3 is built from 15 residues. As DNA, the CDR3 is TGTGCCAGCAGCCGACGCCGTTTGGGCGATTCACCCCTCCACTTT. It yields the protein CASSRRRLGDSPLHF. Full variable domain (missing parts from reference TRBV5-8 and TRBJ1-6): EAGVTQSPTHLIKTRGQQATLRCSPISGHTSVYWYQQALGLGLQFLLWYDEGEERNRGNFPPRFSGRQFPNYSSELNVNALELEDSALYLCASSRRRLGDSPLHFGNGTRLTVT.

J is TRBJ2-2 and V is TRBV7-6, with TRBD2 identical over 10 bases. The junction had 2 bases not matched to a gene; V was cut back by 0 bases and J by 4 bases. Germline V gene sequence: CDR1 SGHVS, CDR2 FNYEAQ. This CDR3 spans 16 amino acids. The DNA for the CDR3 is TGTGCCAGCAGCTTAGCCGGGACTAGCGCCACCGGGGAGCTGTTTTTT. Its protein is CASSLAGTSATGELFF.

V and J are TRBV6-5 and TRBJ2-1, with 8 bases fitting TRBD1. Trimming took 6 bases from V and 2 from J; bases not matched to a gene: 3. There are 14 residues in the CDR3. Per the germline V gene, CDR1 is MNHEY and CDR2 is SVGAGI. CDR3 nucleotides: TGTGCCAGCAGGAGACAGGGGACCTACAATGAGCAGTTCTTC. Translating gives CASRRQGTYNEQFF.

This clone has only a few counts. This rearrangement joins TRBV11-2 to TRBJ1-2, with TRBD1 matching over 10 bases. Germline CDR1 and CDR2: SGHAT and FQNNGV. The CDR3 totals 15 residues. J was trimmed by 8 bases and V by 0 bases; bases with no gene match: 6. The CDR3 reads CASSLDRDRGGGYTF. The DNA for the CDR3 is TGTGCCAGCAGCTTAGACCGGGACAGGGGCGGGGGCTACACCTTC.

CDR3 protein: CASSRSAGAQQYF. The CDR3 coding sequence is TGTGCCAGCAGCCGGTCTGCAGGGGCGCAGCAGTATTTT. The chain employs TRBV7-2 and TRBJ2-3; a weak D match, TRBD1 (6 bases). This CDR3 region has 13 residues. Trimming cost V 5 bases and J 11 bases, with 17 bases left between them. Per the germline V gene, CDR1 is SGHTA and CDR2 is FQGNSA.

The DNA of the CDR3 is TGCGCCAGCAGCCGACAGGGGGCGCAGGACACTGAAGCTTTCTTT. It encodes CASSRQGAQDTEAFF. J is TRBJ1-1 and V is TRBV4-3; 10 positions match TRBD1. The CDR3 length is 15 residues. CDR1 and CDR2 (germline): LGHNA, YSLEER. V lost 4 bases and J lost 3; bases outside the gene matches: 5.

V and J are TRBV28 and TRBJ1-2; 7 bases align to TRBD1. After removal of 6 bases from V and 6 bases from J, the junction contained 19 bases not matched to a gene. CDR3 length equals 17 residues. Looked up from germline, CDR1 is MDHEN and CDR2 is SYDVKM. Here the CDR3 reads CASSLLGARQGTNGYTF. The CDR3 coding sequence is TGTGCCAGCAGCCTTCTCGGGGCGCGACAGGGAACTAATGGCTACACCTTC.

This sequence joins TRBV19 and TRBJ2-5; 11 bases fit TRBD2. The CDR3 consists of 16 residues. The V gene end was trimmed by 5 bases and the J gene end by 1 base; junction bases not matched to a gene: 6. Germline lookup yields CDR1 LNHDA and CDR2 SQIVND (reference sequence). The CDR3 sequence: CASSVTSGGLQETQYF. In DNA, the CDR3 is TGTGCCAGTAGTGTAACTAGCGGGGGCCTCCAAGAGACCCAGTACTTC. Full variable domain (missing parts from reference TRBV19 and TRBJ2-5): DGGITQSPKYLFRKEGQNVTLSCEQNLNHDAMYWYRQDPGQGLRLIYYSQIVNDFQKGDIAEGYSVSREKKESFPLTVTSAQKNPTAFYLCASSVTSGGLQETQYFGPGTRLLVL.

The chain carries TRBV28 and TRBJ2-7, with TRBD1 identical over 8 bases. CDR3 length: 14 amino acids. The V and J ends lost 3 bases and 3 bases, in that order; junction bases with no gene match: 4. The germline V gene encodes CDR1 MDHEN and CDR2 SYDVKM. The CDR3 sequence is CASSFEQGGYEQYF. The CDR3 DNA reads TGTGCCAGCAGTTTTGAACAGGGGGGCTACGAGCAGTACTTC.

Comments on this clone: Other DNA sequences from this sample encode an identical CDR3 as well. The chain is built from TRBV19 and TRBJ1-1; the D gene is possibly TRBD1 (5 bases). Germline V gene data show CDR1 as LNHDA and CDR2 as SQIVND (reference sequence). The CDR3 totals 13 residues. V was pared by 3 bases and J by 1 base, with 6 bases between. The CDR3 coding sequence is TGTGCCAGTAGTATCGGACAGAACACTGAAGCTTTCTTT. Its translation is CASSIGQNTEAFF.

This chain uses TRBV19 with TRBJ2-5; 7 bases are a match to TRBD1. The CDR3 has 14 residues. The germline V gene encodes CDR1 LNHDA and CDR2 SQIVND (reference sequence). V shed 7 bases and J 5 bases; nucleotides not matched to a gene: 10. This CDR3 is CASTPADRLETQYF. In DNA, the CDR3 is TGTGCCAGTACCCCAGCGGACAGGCTTGAGACCCAGTACTTC.

The chain carries TRBV6-5 and TRBJ2-2; 7 nucleotides match TRBD1. The trim removed 4 bases at V and 4 bases at J, leaving 0 bases unmatched. There are 13 residues in the CDR3. Per the germline V gene, CDR1 is MNHEY and CDR2 is SVGAGI. The CDR3, as DNA: TGTGCCAGCAGTTGGGACAGCACCGGGGAGCTGTTTTTT. It codes for CASSWDSTGELFF.

This clone was seen a single time. This sequence joins TRBV6-6 and TRBJ2-7; TRBD1 is a possible D gene (6 bases). CDR3 length equals 16 residues. V lost 6 bases to trimming and J lost 3 bases, with 21 bases between them. Germline loops: CDR1 MNHNY, CDR2 SVGAGI (reference sequence). The DNA for the CDR3 is TGTGCCAGCAGCCTTACTCCCGACAGGAGAGGCTACGAGCAGTACGTC. It is translated as CASSLTPDRRGYEQYV.

The rearrangement links TRBV13 to TRBJ1-2, with 7 bases matching TRBD1. The CDR3 runs 14 residues. The V gene end was trimmed by 5 bases and the J gene end by 6 bases; junction bases not matched to a gene: 9. Germline CDR1 reads PRHDT; CDR2 reads FYEKMQ (reference sequence). The CDR3 protein is CASSATSGTDGYTF. Written as DNA, the CDR3 is TGTGCCAGCAGCGCTACGTCCGGGACAGATGGCTACACCTTC.

The rearrangement links TRBV7-9 to TRBJ1-6; 7 bases match TRBD1. CDR1 and CDR2 (germline): SEHNR, FQNEAQ (reference sequence). The J segment lost 7 bases and the V segment lost 5 bases, leaving 5 bases of the junction unmatched. The CDR3 covers 14 residues. CDR3: CASSHGTANSPLHF. The CDR3 DNA sequence: TGTGCCAGCAGCCATGGGACAGCGAATTCACCCCTCCACTTT.

This chain links TRBV7-9 with TRBJ2-2, with TRBD1 identical over 9 bases. Germline CDR1 reads SEHNR; CDR2 reads FQNEAQ (reference sequence). This CDR3 has 17 amino acids. Trimming at V came to 0 bases and at J to 7 bases, leaving 9 bases not matched to a gene. CDR3 loop: CASSLAYRGQVHGELFF. CDR3 coding DNA: TGTGCCAGCAGCTTAGCGTACAGGGGGCAGGTGCACGGGGAGCTGTTTTTT.

The chain has TRBV9 and TRBJ1-2; TRBD1 is a possible D gene (6 bases). With 0 bases removed from V and 3 bases from J, the gap between germline ends came to 12 bases. The V gene's germline CDR1 is SGDLS and CDR2 YYNGEE. The CDR3 spans 15 residues. The CDR3 reads CASSVDWGQYYGYTF. The CDR3 region has the DNA TGTGCCAGCAGCGTAGATTGGGGGCAATACTATGGCTACACCTTC.

This chain links TRBV6-1 with TRBJ1-6; D might be TRBD1 (6 bases). The CDR3 is 17 residues long. CDR1 and CDR2 (germline): MNHNS, SASEGT. V was clipped by 0 bases and J by 9 bases, with 18 bases between them. The CDR3 DNA follows: TGTGCCAGCAGTGAAGCCGGAACAGGGATGGGAAGTTCACCCCTCCACTTT. It translates to CASSEAGTGMGSSPLHF.

This chain uses TRBV4-1 with TRBJ2-7; D unresolved. The V gene's germline CDR1 is MGHRA and CDR2 YSYEKL. The CDR3 is 15 residues long. Between the trimmed V and J ends, which lost 1 base and 0 bases, there was a span of 10 bases. CDR3 sequence reads: CASSQVAFDSYEQYV. The CDR3 region has the DNA TGCGCCAGCAGCCAAGTAGCATTTGACTCCTACGAGCAGTACGTC.